This T cell receptor (beta chain) was observed in a study of cytomegalovirus exposure and HLA in healthy donors. The PCR made use of 60 Vbeta and 13 Jbeta primers. Only in-frame clones appear in the TCRdb table, and some are missing; sequencing was by immunoSEQ multiplex PCR. The sample shows approximately 150,000 clones, roughly 84% of them seen only once. Sequenced input: PBMCs. The clonotype originates from a man younger than 45 in good health and CMV-seropositive.

This CDR3 reads CASTGRTGVYNEQFF. CDR3 in DNA: TGTGCCAGCACCGGGAGGACAGGGGTGTACAATGAGCAGTTCTTC. The J gene is TRBJ2-1, the V gene TRBV6-1; 9 nucleotides match TRBD1. CDR1 is MNHNS and CDR2 is SASEGT in the germline V gene. The V segment lost 7 bases and the J segment 4 bases; nucleotides outside the gene matches: 8. The CDR3 contains 15 residues.